In this sample, the clone carrying this TCR beta chain turned up a few times. What it binds is not known. The data are from a study of early T cells in non-severe SARS-CoV-2 infection. Losses at the gene ends were 6 bases for V and 7 bases for J; bases not matched to a gene: 5. The CDR3 sequence is 13 residues long. Attachment of unique molecular identifiers was made to individual cDNA molecules. From the 5' RACE reads, TCRdb called clonotypes with MiXCR, one entry per CDR3 protein. The sample has tens of thousands of distinct CDR3 sequences; approximately 14% are singletons. The study's findings and limits: Comparison of clonotypes with VDJdb favored anti-spike CD8 responses while missing private and CD4 specificities.

This clonotype originated in an adult who was a healthcare worker with PCR-confirmed SARS-CoV-2 infection or an uninfected control (not recorded which). The sequencing sample was made of whole blood. The V and J genes are TRBV12-3 or TRBV12-4 and TRBJ1-4; TRBD1 matches 7 bases. CDR3 amino acids: CASRGDRAEKLFF. In nucleotides, the CDR3 is TGTGCCAGCAGGGGCGACAGGGCTGAAAAACTGTTTTTT.